These T cell receptor beta chains were read from a single sample in a study of CD8 T cells in ankylosing spondylitis. TCRdb fed the 5' RACE reads into MiXCR, producing one record per CDR3 protein. Found here are approximately 150,000 distinct CDR3 sequences, roughly a sixth of them singletons; the top ten hold 30% to 35%. The material sequenced was blood, either unsorted or a sorted T cell fraction (not recorded which). These receptors were obtained from a male donor with ankylosing spondylitis. Both conserved end residues are part of each CDR3. Each record gives: J gene, clone size, V gene, D gene, CDR3 protein, CDR3 DNA. The D gene is left open where the match is weak. Expanded clones are given a class, and other clones once, few, many or no size at all.

J gene: TRBJ2-2; clone size: few; V gene: TRBV5-6; D gene: -; CDR3 protein: CASSSLVTGELFF; CDR3 DNA: TGTGCCAGCAGCTCCCTCGTCACCGGGGAGCTGTTTTTT
J gene: TRBJ2-1; clone size: -; V gene: TRBV24-1; D gene: -; CDR3 protein: CATSDSVYNEQFF; CDR3 DNA: TGTGCCACCAGTGATTCTGTTTACAATGAGCAGTTCTTC
J gene: TRBJ2-1; clone size: few; V gene: TRBV5-1; D gene: -; CDR3 protein: CASSLTGQTYNEQFF; CDR3 DNA: TGCGCCAGCAGCTTGACCGGACAGACCTACAATGAGCAGTTCTTC
J gene: TRBJ2-1; clone size: -; V gene: TRBV20-1; D gene: TRBD2; CDR3 protein: CSARRLAEDYNEQFF; CDR3 DNA: TGCAGTGCTCGCAGACTAGCGGAAGACTACAATGAGCAGTTCTTC
J gene: TRBJ2-5; clone size: -; V gene: TRBV7-9; D gene: -; CDR3 protein: CASSFAQGASEEYF; CDR3 DNA: -
J gene: TRBJ1-2; clone size: -; V gene: TRBV12-3/TRBV12-4; D gene: -; CDR3 protein: CASSWGIRGYTF; CDR3 DNA: TGTGCCAGCAGTTGGGGGATCCGGGGCTACACCTTC
J gene: TRBJ1-4; clone size: -; V gene: TRBV12-3/TRBV12-4; D gene: -; CDR3 protein: CASSWAGGGKLFF; CDR3 DNA: TGTGCCAGCAGCTGGGCAGGAGGTGGAAAACTGTTTTTT
J gene: TRBJ2-6; clone size: many; V gene: TRBV29-1; D gene: -; CDR3 protein: CSVEGLGEAGANVLTF; CDR3 DNA: TGCAGCGTTGAAGGGTTGGGGGAAGCTGGGGCCAACGTCCTGACTTTC
J gene: TRBJ2-1; clone size: few; V gene: TRBV12-3/TRBV12-4; D gene: -; CDR3 protein: CASKRTSEQFF; CDR3 DNA: TGTGCCAGCAAAAGGACCTCGGAGCAGTTCTTC
J gene: TRBJ2-1; clone size: once; V gene: TRBV9; D gene: TRBD2; CDR3 protein: CASTTGGSSYNEQFF; CDR3 DNA: TGTGCCAGCACCACGGGCGGGAGCTCCTACAATGAGCAGTTCTTC
J gene: TRBJ1-1; clone size: few; V gene: TRBV4-1; D gene: -; CDR3 protein: CASSPGLGSMNTEAFF; CDR3 DNA: TGCGCCAGCAGCCCGGGACTCGGGTCGATGAACACTGAAGCTTTCTTT
J gene: TRBJ1-1; clone size: many; V gene: TRBV4-3; D gene: TRBD1; CDR3 protein: CASSQGTAPGTEAFF; CDR3 DNA: TGCGCCAGCAGCCAGGGGACAGCCCCGGGCACTGAAGCTTTCTTT
J gene: TRBJ2-7; clone size: few; V gene: TRBV27; D gene: TRBD1; CDR3 protein: CASSSDRGGTYEQYF; CDR3 DNA: TGTGCCAGCAGTTCCGACAGGGGGGGAACCTACGAGCAGTACTTC
J gene: TRBJ1-2; clone size: -; V gene: TRBV18; D gene: -; CDR3 protein: CASSPGQDGYTF; CDR3 DNA: TGTGCCAGCTCACCAGGGCAGGATGGCTACACCTTC
J gene: TRBJ2-1; clone size: -; V gene: TRBV27; D gene: TRBD2; CDR3 protein: CASSQQRTSHNEQFF; CDR3 DNA: TGTGCCAGCAGTCAGCAACGGACTAGCCACAATGAGCAGTTCTTC
J gene: TRBJ2-1; clone size: -; V gene: TRBV6-5; D gene: -; CDR3 protein: CASSPSVSGLEQFF; CDR3 DNA: TGTGCCAGCAGTCCCTCGGTGAGTGGGCTAGAGCAGTTCTTC
J gene: TRBJ2-7; clone size: -; V gene: TRBV20-1; D gene: TRBD2; CDR3 protein: CSARDSGTSGRAHSYEQYF; CDR3 DNA: TGCAGTGCTAGGGATTCGGGCACTAGCGGGAGGGCCCACTCCTACGAGCAGTACTTC
J gene: TRBJ1-2; clone size: few; V gene: TRBV27; D gene: -; CDR3 protein: CASSFRDSYPGRYTF; CDR3 DNA: TGTGCCAGCAGTTTCCGGGACTCCTACCCGGGGCGCTACACCTTC
J gene: TRBJ1-1; clone size: -; V gene: TRBV7-8; D gene: -; CDR3 protein: CASSLAAGNTEAFF; CDR3 DNA: TGTGCCAGCAGCTTAGCGGCAGGGAACACTGAAGCTTTCTTT
J gene: TRBJ2-1; clone size: -; V gene: TRBV2; D gene: TRBD2; CDR3 protein: CATEGATSGIDDNEQFF; CDR3 DNA: TGTGCCACCGAGGGGGCGACTAGCGGGATTGACGACAATGAGCAGTTCTTC
J gene: TRBJ1-5; clone size: -; V gene: TRBV7-8; D gene: -; CDR3 protein: CASSLAPYPTGNQPQHF; CDR3 DNA: TGTGCCAGCAGCTTAGCCCCTTACCCCACTGGCAATCAGCCCCAGCATTTT
J gene: TRBJ2-1; clone size: once; V gene: TRBV9; D gene: -; CDR3 protein: CASRAVNNEQFF; CDR3 DNA: TGTGCCAGCAGGGCAGTAAACAATGAGCAGTTCTTC
J gene: TRBJ1-1; clone size: -; V gene: TRBV5-6; D gene: -; CDR3 protein: CASSWGDTEAFF; CDR3 DNA: TGTGCCAGCAGCTGGGGGGACACTGAAGCTTTCTTT
J gene: TRBJ2-6; clone size: -; V gene: TRBV11-2; D gene: -; CDR3 protein: CASSKSDGALGANVLTF; CDR3 DNA: TGTGCCAGCAGCAAGTCCGACGGAGCTCTCGGGGCCAACGTCCTGACTTTC
J gene: TRBJ2-7; clone size: -; V gene: TRBV11-2; D gene: TRBD2; CDR3 protein: CASRNILLAGGSSYEQYF; CDR3 DNA: TGTGCCAGCAGGAACATCCTACTAGCGGGTGGGAGCTCCTACGAGCAGTACTTC
J gene: TRBJ2-2; clone size: few; V gene: TRBV25-1; D gene: -; CDR3 protein: CASSALGTGELFF; CDR3 DNA: TGTGCCAGCAGTGCCCTGGGCACCGGGGAGCTGTTTTTT